Listed below are T cell receptor beta chains from one sample, sequenced in a study of beta chain features in type 1 diabetes. This table comes from immunoSEQ multiplex PCR, and its TCRdb copy is limited to in-frame clones, with some not included. The sample records roughly 250,000 clones, over 7.5% being singletons. Sequencing was performed on naive CD4+ T cells from blood. The receptors shown here come from a woman younger than 35 in good health. The CDR3 runs from the conserved cysteine through the conserved F or W. D genes are given only for firm matches. Not every row has a clone size; where given, it reads once, few, many or a size class.

>TRBJ2-3|few|TRBV5-6|TRBD1
CASSLNRGLGTDTQYF
TGTGCCAGCAGCCTGAACAGGGGGCTGGGCACAGATACGCAGTATTTT
>TRBJ2-7|few|TRBV30|TRBD2
CAWSVLAGGKGQYF
TGTGCCTGGAGTGTACTAGCCGGGGGGAAAGGGCAGTACTTC
>TRBJ1-1|few|TRBV7-9|NA
CASSPAGRMGTEAFF
TGTGCCAGCAGCCCCGCGGGACGGATGGGCACTGAAGCTTTCTTT
>TRBJ1-1|few|TRBV4-2|TRBD1
CASSQGTGGLKTEAFF
TGTGCCAGCAGCCAAGGTACAGGGGGACTAAAGACTGAAGCTTTCTTT
>TRBJ2-5|few|TRBV5-4|NA
CASSLASGGTQTQYF
TGTGCCAGCAGCTTGGCCTCAGGAGGGACCCAGACCCAGTACTTC
>TRBJ1-1|NA|TRBV6-4|NA
CARFGGSNTEAFF
TGTGCCCGTTTCGGGGGTTCGAACACTGAAGCTTTCTTT
>TRBJ2-5|NA|TRBV6-1|NA
CAGGDRRETQYF
TGTGCCGGCGGAGACAGACGGGAGACCCAGTACTTC
>TRBJ1-1|NA|TRBV2|NA
CASSEAEGTEAFF
TGTGCCAGCAGTGAAGCGGAGGGGACTGAAGCTTTCTTT
>TRBJ2-1|many|TRBV10-3|NA
CAISEPAGHEQFF
TGTGCCATCAGTGAGCCGGCGGGGCATGAGCAGTTCTTC
>TRBJ2-7|NA|TRBV27|TRBD2
CASSLVRGGVYEQYF
TGTGCCAGCAGTTTAGTGCGGGGGGGAGTTTACGAGCAGTACTTC
>TRBJ2-1|few|TRBV7-9|NA
CASTPRDRYNEQFF
TGTGCCAGCACCCCGCGGGACCGCTACAATGAGCAGTTCTTC
>TRBJ2-7|few|TRBV6-5|NA
CASSYVAGLPGEQYF
TGTGCCAGCAGTTACGTGGCGGGCCTACCGGGGGAGCAGTACTTC
>TRBJ2-5|NA|TRBV4-1|NA
CASSQDHGVTQYF
TGCGCCAGCAGCCAAGATCACGGGGTGACCCAGTACTTC
>TRBJ2-5|NA|TRBV29-1|NA
CSVEHQETQYF
TGCAGCGTTGAACACCAGGAGACCCAGTACTTC
>TRBJ1-5|NA|TRBV5-1|TRBD1
CASSPGTGGYQPQHF
TGCGCCAGCAGCCCCGGGACAGGGGGTTATCAGCCCCAGCATTTT
>TRBJ2-3|NA|TRBV7-9|TRBD2
CASSLAFSGRPTDTQYF
TGTGCCAGCAGCTTAGCTTTCAGCGGGAGGCCCACAGATACGCAGTATTTT
>TRBJ1-1|NA|TRBV18|TRBD1
CASSPTGAPSGAFF
TGTGCCAGCTCACCGACAGGGGCCCCGTCGGGGGCTTTCTTT
>TRBJ1-4|NA|TRBV7-2|NA
CASSLEVGPRGKLFF
TGTGCCAGCAGCTTAGAAGTGGGACCCAGGGGAAAACTGTTTTTT
>TRBJ1-2|NA|TRBV7-9|NA
CASNGQGIGYGYTF
TGTGCCAGCAACGGTCAGGGCATTGGCTATGGCTACACCTTC
>TRBJ1-1|NA|TRBV19|NA
CASSPRRGSGTEAFF
TGTGCCAGTAGTCCGCGGCGGGGTTCGGGCACTGAAGCTTTCTTT
>TRBJ2-5|NA|TRBV2|NA
CASSEYGEGTQYF
TGTGCCAGCAGTGAATACGGGGAAGGGACCCAGTACTTC
>TRBJ2-3|NA|TRBV5-5|NA
CASSLESGGGTDTQYF
TGTGCCAGCAGCTTGGAGTCCGGCGGGGGCACAGATACGCAGTATTTT
>TRBJ1-2|NA|TRBV5-6|NA
CASSLGRGDYGYTF
TGTGCCAGCAGCTTGGGCAGGGGTGACTATGGCTACACCTTC
>TRBJ1-1|few|TRBV15|NA
CAVKGVMNTEAFF
TGTGCCGTCAAGGGGGTTATGAACACTGAAGCTTTCTTT
>TRBJ2-7|NA|TRBV29-1|TRBD2
CSVGTSGRANEQYF
TGCAGCGTAGGTACTAGCGGGAGGGCCAACGAGCAGTACTTC
>TRBJ2-5|NA|TRBV6-5|NA
CASRIGGLETQYF
TGTGCCAGCCGGATAGGAGGATTGGAGACCCAGTACTTC
>TRBJ2-7|few|TRBV5-1|NA
CASSSPLRAYEQYF
TGCGCCAGCAGCTCCCCCCTACGGGCCTACGAGCAGTACTTC
>TRBJ2-3|NA|TRBV11-2|TRBD2
CASSLAPAGTYRGTDTQYF
TGTGCCAGCAGCTTAGCTCCAGCGGGAACTTATCGTGGCACAGATACGCAGTATTTT
>TRBJ2-5|NA|TRBV18|TRBD2
CASSPSGGLETQYF
TGTGCCAGCTCACCATCGGGGGGGCTGGAGACCCAGTACTTC
>TRBJ1-5|NA|TRBV4-1|TRBD1
CASSHKQGFDNQPQHF
TGCGCCAGCAGCCATAAACAGGGGTTTGACAATCAGCCCCAGCATTTT
>TRBJ2-1|NA|TRBV5-1|TRBD1
CASSRDGTGTYNEQFF
TGCGCCAGCAGCCGGGACGGGACAGGAACCTACAATGAGCAGTTCTTC
>TRBJ2-2|few|TRBV7-9|NA
CASSSRGSNTGELFF
TGTGCCAGCAGCTCCCGCGGATCGAACACCGGGGAGCTGTTTTTT
>TRBJ2-1|NA|TRBV30|NA
CAWSVGLSSYNEQFF
TGTGCCTGGAGTGTGGGCTTGAGCTCCTACAATGAGCAGTTCTTC
>TRBJ2-2|NA|TRBV11-2|NA
CASSFKLLGGELFF
TGTGCCAGCAGTTTCAAGCTCCTCGGCGGGGAGCTGTTTTTT
>TRBJ2-4|few|TRBV11-2|TRBD1
CASSLFGQGLRLAKNIQYF
TGTGCCAGCAGCCTTTTCGGACAGGGTCTTCGTCTAGCCAAAAACATTCAGTACTTC
>TRBJ1-2|NA|TRBV27|TRBD1
CASSFGGTGGFRGYGYTF
TGTGCCAGCAGTTTTGGGGGGACAGGGGGTTTCAGGGGCTATGGCTACACCTTC
>TRBJ2-1|NA|TRBV9|TRBD2
CASSVAGGPEFF
TGTGCCAGCAGCGTAGCGGGAGGGCCCGAGTTCTTC
>TRBJ2-2|NA|TRBV15|TRBD2
CATSRLRLAGGTGELFF
TGTGCCACCAGCAGACTCAGACTAGCGGGAGGAACCGGGGAGCTGTTTTTT
>TRBJ1-1|NA|TRBV7-9|TRBD1
CASSSQGDTEAFF
TGTGCCAGCAGCTCACAGGGGGACACTGAAGCTTTCTTT
>TRBJ1-1|NA|TRBV5-1|NA
CASSSGEGSATEAFF
TGCGCCAGCAGCTCTGGAGAGGGTTCTGCCACTGAAGCTTTCTTT
>TRBJ1-4|few|TRBV30|NA
CAWMRNEKLFF
TGTGCCTGGATGAGAAATGAAAAACTGTTTTTT
>TRBJ1-5|few|TRBV5-1|NA
CASSLRTKRFYSNQPQHF
TGCGCCAGCAGCTTGAGGACAAAGAGATTCTATAGCAATCAGCCCCAGCATTTT
>TRBJ1-2|few|TRBV19|NA
CASSMLFGGAGNYGYTF
TGTGCCAGTAGTATGTTGTTCGGGGGTGCTGGGAACTATGGCTACACCTTC
>TRBJ2-7|NA|TRBV7-2|NA
CASRNRGAYEQYF
TGTGCCAGCAGGAATAGGGGCGCCTACGAGCAGTACTTC
>TRBJ2-7|NA|TRBV19|TRBD1
CASSWDRSYEQYF
TGTGCCAGTAGTTGGGACAGGTCCTACGAGCAGTACTTC
>TRBJ2-5|few|TRBV9|TRBD2
CASSPGLAGGRETQYF
TGTGCCAGCAGCCCAGGACTAGCGGGAGGCCGGGAGACCCAGTACTTC
>TRBJ2-5|few|TRBV5-1|NA
CASSPLAAGQETQYF
TGCGCCAGCAGCCCACTAGCTGCCGGGCAAGAGACCCAGTACTTC
>TRBJ2-2|many|TRBV4-1|NA
CASSQIRNTGELFF
TGCGCCAGCAGCCAAATTAGGAACACCGGGGAGCTGTTTTTT
>TRBJ1-1|NA|TRBV5-6|NA
CASSWYRSNTEAFF
TGTGCCAGCAGCTGGTACAGATCGAACACTGAAGCTTTCTTT
>TRBJ1-2|few|TRBV6-1|NA
CASSEGPWMGYTF
TGTGCCAGCAGTGAGGGGCCCTGGATGGGCTACACCTTC
>TRBJ2-2|few|TRBV5-4|NA
CASSLETGLGELFF
TGTGCCAGCAGCTTGGAGACAGGTCTCGGGGAGCTGTTTTTT
>TRBJ2-5|NA|TRBV6-5|TRBD1
CASSYPSQGAQETQYF
TGTGCCAGCAGTTATCCTTCACAGGGGGCGCAGGAGACCCAGTACTTC
>TRBJ2-7|few|TRBV19|NA
CASSVADSSYEQYF
TGTGCCAGTAGTGTAGCGGACAGCTCCTACGAGCAGTACTTC
>TRBJ2-7|few|TRBV30|NA
CAWTADSYEQYF
TGTGCCTGGACGGCGGACTCCTACGAGCAGTACTTC
>TRBJ1-5|few|TRBV5-1|NA
CASSFGGNQPQHF
TGCGCCAGCAGCTTCGGGGGAAATCAGCCCCAGCATTTT
>TRBJ1-5|NA|TRBV7-9|TRBD1
CASTIDRGQPQHF
TGTGCCAGCACCATCGACAGGGGTCAGCCCCAGCATTTT
>TRBJ2-3|NA|TRBV29-1|TRBD2
CSVGWTSGSTDTQYF
TGCAGCGTTGGGTGGACTAGCGGGAGCACAGATACGCAGTATTTT
>TRBJ2-3|few|TRBV5-1|NA
CASSQTERTDTQYF
TGCGCCAGCAGCCAAACAGAGCGGACAGATACGCAGTATTTT
>TRBJ1-5|NA|TRBV28|TRBD1
CASSLGTGGLVGNQPQHF
TGTGCCAGCAGTTTGGGGACAGGGGGCCTGGTGGGAAATCAGCCCCAGCATTTT